The T cell receptor (beta chain) under discussion was sequenced for a study of yellow fever vaccine responses in identical twins. Study-level findings and limits: The T cell response to vaccination in identical twins was reportedly partly convergent and partly personalized.

Only one count was recorded for this clonotype. Its antigen remains unknown. TCRdb analysed the RT-PCR reads with MiXCR anew, one entry per CDR3 protein. The sample holds around 2,500 distinct CDR3 sequences; approximately 84% are singletons and the top ten take around a tenth. The source is a female donor who received the yellow fever vaccine. Material: T cells from blood (PBMCs), unsorted or a sorted subset (not recorded which), obtained before or after yellow fever vaccination (not recorded which).

CDR3 coding DNA: TGTGCCAGCAGCTTGAGCGGGAGCTTGTACAATGAGCAGTTCTTC. It encodes CASSLSGSLYNEQFF. The chain has TRBV6-1 and TRBJ2-1; TRBD2 agrees at 8 bases. Germline lookup yields CDR1 MNHNS and CDR2 SASEGT. The CDR3 runs 15 residues. V dropped 6 bases and J dropped 4; count of bases not matched to a gene: 8.